What follows are 32 T cell receptor beta chains derived from one specimen sequenced in a study of cytomegalovirus exposure and HLA in healthy donors. Primers included in the PCR were 60 Vbeta and 13 Jbeta primers. The data were produced by immunoSEQ multiplex PCR, yet TCRdb's version contains in-frame clones alone and is incomplete. The data show 150,000 to 200,000 clones, with roughly 87% seen just once and 0.2% to 0.3% held by the top ten. The sequenced material came from PBMCs. The source of these receptors is a girl under three years old in good health and CMV-seronegative.

The rearrangement links TRBV27 to TRBJ2-7; a weak D match, TRBD1 (6 bases). Germline V gene sequence: CDR1 MNHEY, CDR2 SMNVEV (reference sequence). The CDR3 sequence is 16 residues long. V lost 4 bases, J lost 1 base, and 17 bases lay in between. The CDR3 nucleotides are TGTGCCAGCAGTTCCCCGGGACACACAGCTTCCTACGAGCAGTACTTC. Amino acids: CASSSPGHTASYEQYF.

The table lists this clone with a count of one. The gene calls are TRBV30 and TRBJ1-4; D gene unclear. Trimming left V 2 bases short and J 7 bases short, with 8 bases between. Germline lookup yields CDR1 GTSNPN and CDR2 SVGIG (reference sequence). The CDR3 totals 12 residues. CDR3 DNA: TGTGCCTGGAGTACACAGAGTGAAAAACTGTTTTTT. It codes for CAWSTQSEKLFF.

The rearrangement links TRBV6-1 to TRBJ2-7; TRBD1 might be the D (5 bases). The CDR3 consists of 15 residues. With 3 bases removed from V and 2 bases from J, the gap between germline ends came to 14 bases. Per the germline V gene, CDR1 is MNHNS and CDR2 is SASEGT. The CDR3 sequence is CASSDFPSGTYEQYF. The CDR3 bases are TGTGCCAGCAGTGACTTCCCCTCAGGGACCTACGAGCAGTACTTC.

On this clone: An end of the junction differs from the germline gene, which may be a read error. The sample contains more than one DNA sequence encoding this CDR3. The gene calls are TRBV6-5 and TRBJ2-7; perhaps TRBD1 as D (6 bases). Germline-derived CDR1 and CDR2 are MNHEY and SVGAGI. This CDR3 region has 13 residues. The CDR3 coding sequence is TGTGCCAGCAACGGGCAGGGGAACTACGAGCAGTACTTT. It translates to CASNGQGNYEQYF.

This clone was seen once. The chain links TRBV7-3 to TRBJ2-2; a possible D gene is TRBD1 (5 bases). CDR3 length: 17 residues. In germline, CDR1 is SGHTA, CDR2 FQGTGA. V was trimmed by 0 bases and J by 8 bases, leaving 19 bases between them. The CDR3 DNA follows: TGTGCCAGCAGCTTAACGTCCAGGGCAACGGTCCCTGGGGAGCTGTTTTTT. Protein sequence: CASSLTSRATVPGELFF.

This chain uses TRBV29-1 with TRBJ1-2; possible D gene TRBD1, 5 bases. Germline assignment: CDR1 SQVTM and CDR2 ANQGSEA. V dropped 6 bases and J dropped 0 bases, with 17 bases sitting between them. The CDR3 has 15 amino acids. CDR3 DNA sequence: TGCAGCGTCAACCGTCGGGGGGTCTCTAACTATGGCTACACCTTC. Residues: CSVNRRGVSNYGYTF. Together with reference TRBV29-1 and TRBJ1-2, the CDR3 gives the full variable domain: SAVISQKPSRDICQRGTSLTIQCQVDSQVTMMFWYRQQPGQSLTLIATANQGSEATYESGFVIDKFPISRPNLTFSTLTVSNMSPEDSSIYLCSVNRRGVSNYGYTFGSGTRLTVV.

The V call is TRBV19, the J call TRBJ1-5; 10 positions agree with TRBD1. With V trimmed by 4 bases and J by 1 base, 13 bases remained unmatched. Germline V CDR1 and CDR2: LNHDA, SQIVND (reference sequence). The CDR3 loop spans 19 amino acids. The CDR3 region has the DNA TGTGCCAGTAGTACCAACACCTGGACAGGGGGATGGAGCAATCAGCCCCAGCATTTT. Translated, it gives CASSTNTWTGGWSNQPQHF.

The chain uses TRBV11-1 and TRBJ1-1, with D perhaps TRBD1 (5 bases). Trimming removed 3 bases at V and 8 bases at J, with 10 bases between. This CDR3 has 12 amino acids. Germline V CDR1 and CDR2: SGHAT, FQDESV (reference sequence). In DNA form, the CDR3 reads TGTGCCAGCAGCTTGGGGCGTTCGGAAGCTTTCTTT. This translates into CASSLGRSEAFF.

The chain carries TRBV11-2 and TRBJ2-1; 9 bases agree with TRBD2. The trim removed 0 bases at V and 0 bases at J, leaving 12 bases unmatched. Germline values: CDR1 SGHAT, CDR2 FQNNGV. The CDR3 spans 20 residues. The CDR3 DNA sequence: TGTGCCAGCAGCTTAGATTGGTTGGGACTAGCCCCCAGCTCCTACAATGAGCAGTTCTTC. Translation gives CASSLDWLGLAPSSYNEQFF.

The chain is built from TRBV7-9 and TRBJ2-5; a weak D match, TRBD2 (6 bases). The ends were cut back, 1 base at V and 1 base at J, with 22 bases in the middle. The CDR3 sequence is 19 residues long. Germline CDR1 SEHNR, CDR2 FQNEAQ (reference sequence). DNA of the CDR3: TGTGCCAGCAGCTTAGGGAGACCCCGACTAGGTAGGACCCAAGAGACCCAGTACTTC. Residues: CASSLGRPRLGRTQETQYF. Full variable domain (outside the CDR3, taken from reference TRBV7-9 and TRBJ2-5): DTGVSQNPRHKITKRGQNVTFRCDPISEHNRLYWYRQTLGQGPEFLTYFQNEAQLEKSRLLSDRFSAERPKGSFSTLEIQRTEQGDSAMYLCASSLGRPRLGRTQETQYFGPGTRLLVL.

The chain joins TRBV6-6 to TRBJ2-5, with 12 bases fitting TRBD1. Germline V gene sequence: CDR1 MNHNY, CDR2 SVGAGI (reference sequence). The CDR3 consists of 16 residues. Losses at the gene ends were 2 bases for V and 3 bases for J; bases not matched to a gene: 4. This chain's CDR3 is CASSYIGTGGEETQYF. DNA of the CDR3: TGTGCCAGCAGTTACATAGGGACAGGGGGCGAAGAGACCCAGTACTTC.

This chain joins TRBV6-6 and TRBJ2-3; the D gene is possibly TRBD2 (6 bases). Germline V gene data show CDR1 as MNHNY and CDR2 as SVGAGI (reference sequence). With 7 bases removed from V and 3 bases from J, the gap between germline ends came to 20 bases. This CDR3 region has 16 residues. In DNA form, the CDR3 reads TGTGCCAGCACGGTCTTTTTTGGGGGGTCGACAGATACGCAGTATTTT. This gives the protein CASTVFFGGSTDTQYF.

The chain joins TRBV4-1 to TRBJ2-7; tentative D call: TRBD2 (6 bases). Germline V CDR1 and CDR2: MGHRA, YSYEKL. With 1 base removed from V and 7 bases from J, the gap between germline ends came to 11 bases. This CDR3 has 13 residues. CDR3: CASSQGGRGEQYF. The CDR3 coding sequence is TGCGCCAGCAGCCAAGGTGGACGGGGGGAGCAGTACTTC.

This sequence joins TRBV5-1 and TRBJ1-2, with TRBD1 identical over 7 bases. Trimming cost V 4 bases and J 3 bases; bases outside gene matches: 6. CDR1 is SGHRS, CDR2 YFSETQ, per germline. This CDR3 region has 14 residues. CDR3 amino acids: CASSPGTADYGYTF. DNA for the CDR3: TGCGCCAGCAGCCCAGGGACAGCCGACTATGGCTACACCTTC.

This rearrangement joins TRBV15 to TRBJ2-1, with 8 positions matching TRBD2. The length of the CDR3 is 16 residues. Germline V lookup: CDR1 LNHNV, CDR2 YYDKDF (reference sequence). V lost 0 bases, J lost 8 bases, and 9 bases stayed unmatched. The CDR3 region is CATSREIIAGSHEQFF. CDR3 in DNA: TGTGCCACCAGCAGAGAGATAATAGCGGGGTCCCATGAGCAGTTCTTC.

This chain uses TRBV19 with TRBJ2-7; 7 positions match TRBD2. Per germline, CDR1 LNHDA and CDR2 SQIVND (reference sequence). The CDR3 is 18 residues long. With V trimmed by 6 bases and J by 3 bases, 20 bases remained unmatched. As DNA, the CDR3 is TGTGCCAGTAGCTCCTTCATCGGGGGGAGGGAGGCTCTCTACGAGCAGTACTTC. This codes for CASSSFIGGREALYEQYF.

A note on this clone: This sample also contains other DNA sequences that code for the same CDR3. The J gene is TRBJ2-1, the V gene TRBV7-9, with D perhaps TRBD2 (6 bases). Germline V gene data show CDR1 as SEHNR and CDR2 as FQNEAQ (reference sequence). Trimming took 0 bases from V and 6 from J, leaving 6 bases between them. The length of the CDR3 is 13 residues. CDR3 protein: CASSLAGGNEQFF. The CDR3 DNA is TGTGCCAGCAGCTTAGCGGGGGGCAATGAGCAGTTCTTC.

The rearrangement links TRBV29-1 to TRBJ1-2; D gene ambiguous. CDR1 SQVTM and CDR2 ANQGSEA come from the germline V gene. With 2 bases removed from V and 7 bases from J, the gap between germline ends came to 5 bases. CDR3 size: 10 residues. This CDR3 is CSVERGGYTF. CDR3 bases: TGCAGCGTTGAACGGGGTGGCTACACCTTC.

This chain joins TRBV27 and TRBJ1-5, with D unresolved. V was cut by 2 bases and J by 0 bases, with 8 bases left in between. CDR1 is MNHEY, CDR2 SMNVEV, per germline (reference sequence). This CDR3 is built from 15 residues. The CDR3 loop is CASSLVHNSNQPQHF. CDR3 sequence (DNA): TGTGCCAGCAGTTTAGTTCACAATAGCAATCAGCCCCAGCATTTT.

The chain uses TRBV6-1 and TRBJ1-2; D is perhaps TRBD1 (5 bases). The CDR3 totals 15 residues. V dropped 5 bases and J dropped 2 bases, with 15 bases sitting between them. CDR1 MNHNS and CDR2 SASEGT come from the germline V gene. The CDR3 reads CASSTAGSPNYGYTF. The CDR3 bases are TGTGCCAGCAGTACCGCAGGGTCGCCCAACTATGGCTACACCTTC.

This chain uses TRBV9 with TRBJ1-2; D unclear. The CDR3 covers 14 residues. V shed 3 bases and J shed 7 bases, with 16 bases lying between them. The germline CDR1 and CDR2 sequences are SGDLS and YYNGEE. The DNA for the CDR3 is TGTGCCAGCAGCGCTTCTTTCGGGGAGGGTGGCTACACCTTC. It encodes CASSASFGEGGYTF.

J is TRBJ2-5 and V is TRBV7-6, with TRBD2 matching 14 bases. Trimming at V came to 6 bases and at J to 1 base, leaving 4 bases not matched to a gene. This CDR3 contains 16 residues. Germline V gives CDR1 SGHVS, CDR2 FNYEAQ. CDR3 region: CASSPGLAGGQETQYF. CDR3 sequence (DNA): TGTGCCAGCAGTCCCGGACTAGCGGGAGGCCAAGAGACCCAGTACTTC.

CDR3 region: CASSQFQAYNSPLHF. In DNA, the CDR3 is TGTGCCAGCAGCCAATTTCAGGCCTATAATTCACCCCTCCACTTT. The rearrangement links TRBV4-2 to TRBJ1-6; no definite D call. The CDR3 runs 15 residues. V lost 2 bases and J 2 bases, leaving 7 bases between the germline ends. CDR1 LGHNA and CDR2 YNFKEQ come from the germline V gene.

V and J are TRBV27 and TRBJ2-7; weak D call: TRBD1 (6 bases). There are 14 residues in the CDR3. Trimming left V 4 bases short and J 5 bases short, with 15 bases between. Germline V gene data show CDR1 as MNHEY and CDR2 as SMNVEV (reference sequence). The chain's CDR3 is CASSSIRGRNEQYF. The CDR3 DNA is TGTGCCAGCAGTTCAATCAGGGGTCGAAACGAGCAGTACTTC.

The chain couples TRBV5-1 to TRBJ2-1; 7 bases align to TRBD1. V was pared by 4 bases and J by 8 bases, with 9 bases of the junction left unmatched. Germline CDR1 SGHRS, CDR2 YFSETQ. The CDR3 loop spans 14 amino acids. In DNA form, the CDR3 reads TGCGCCAGCAGCCCTGGACAGGCCGGGGATGAGCAGTTCTTC. Translating gives CASSPGQAGDEQFF.

The chain is built from TRBV2 and TRBJ2-1; TRBD2 agrees at 12 bases. J lost 7 bases, V lost 3 bases, and 1 base had no gene match. The CDR3 has 14 amino acids. Germline CDR1 is SNHLY and CDR2 is FYNNEI. CDR3 sequence (DNA): TGTGCCAGCAGTGACACTAGCGGGGGGAATGAGCAGTTCTTC. As protein: CASSDTSGGNEQFF.

The rearrangement uses TRBV2 and TRBJ2-7, with D perhaps matching TRBD1 (5 bases). In germline, CDR1 is SNHLY, CDR2 FYNNEI. V lost 1 base and J lost 3, with 7 bases in between. The CDR3 has 13 residues. The CDR3 is CASSEGGHYEQYF. CDR3 nucleotides: TGTGCCAGCAGTGAAGGGGGCCACTACGAGCAGTACTTC.

The DNA of the CDR3 is TGTGCCAGCAGCTGGGGACTAGCGGGAGCTGGGGATACGCAGTATTTT. Amino acid sequence: CASSWGLAGAGDTQYF. V and J are TRBV14 and TRBJ2-3, with TRBD2 matching 14 bases. Per germline, CDR1 SGHDN and CDR2 FVKESK. The CDR3 has 16 residues. V lost 5 bases to trimming and J lost 6 bases; unmatched junction nucleotides: 7.

This chain connects TRBV2 to TRBJ1-1; D remains ambiguous. The germline V and J ends were trimmed by 8 bases and 10 bases, with 20 bases remaining between them. The CDR3 totals 13 residues. The germline CDR1 and CDR2 sequences are SNHLY and FYNNEI. In DNA, the CDR3 is TGTGCCAGCGGCACAGCCTCACGGCGTGGAGCTTTCTTT. As protein: CASGTASRRGAFF.

The chain links TRBV6-6 to TRBJ1-4, with D perhaps matching TRBD1 (5 bases). V was clipped by 0 bases and J by 10 bases, with 12 bases between them. The CDR3 has 14 residues. Per the germline V gene, CDR1 is MNHNY and CDR2 is SVGAGI (reference sequence). The CDR3 DNA reads TGTGCCAGCAGTTACTCGAATGGGGGAGGAAAACTGTTTTTT. Protein sequence: CASSYSNGGGKLFF.

This sequence joins TRBV23-1 and TRBJ2-5, with D maybe TRBD1 (6 bases). TRBV23-1 is sorted into the ORF group, with uncertain function. CDR3 size: 18 residues. With 6 bases removed from V and 3 bases from J, the gap between germline ends came to 26 bases. The CDR3 sequence: CASRFGGHPKTGKETQYF. The CDR3 nucleotides are TGCGCCAGCAGATTTGGGGGACACCCCAAAACAGGGAAAGAGACCCAGTACTTC.

This clone occurred once. The J gene is TRBJ2-7, the V gene TRBV5-6; 12 bases are shared with TRBD2. J lost 0 bases, V lost 2 bases, and 9 bases had no gene match. The CDR3 contains 18 residues. Germline V CDR1 and CDR2: SGHDT, YYEEEE. The CDR3 loop is CASSFPLAGGVNSYEQYF. The CDR3 DNA reads TGTGCCAGCAGCTTCCCACTAGCGGGGGGAGTAAACTCCTACGAGCAGTACTTC.